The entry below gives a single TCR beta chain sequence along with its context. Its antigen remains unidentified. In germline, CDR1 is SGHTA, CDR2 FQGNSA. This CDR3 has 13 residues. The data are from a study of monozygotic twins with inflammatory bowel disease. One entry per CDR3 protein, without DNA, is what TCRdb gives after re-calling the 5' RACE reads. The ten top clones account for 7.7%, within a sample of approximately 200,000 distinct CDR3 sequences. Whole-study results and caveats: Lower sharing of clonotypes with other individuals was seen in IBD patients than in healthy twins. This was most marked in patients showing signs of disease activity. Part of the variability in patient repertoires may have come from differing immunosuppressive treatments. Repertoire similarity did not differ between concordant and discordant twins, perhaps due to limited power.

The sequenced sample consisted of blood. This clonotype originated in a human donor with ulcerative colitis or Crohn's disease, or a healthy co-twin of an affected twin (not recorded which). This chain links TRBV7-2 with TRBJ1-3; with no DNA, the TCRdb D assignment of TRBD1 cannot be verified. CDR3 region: CASSPGQGSTIYF.